The clone carrying this TCR beta chain has a single count. This sample is part of a study of control samples from healthy donors and cancer patients. The CDR3 sequence is 16 residues long. Germline V CDR1 and CDR2: SGHTA, FQGTGA. The trim removed 2 bases at V and 6 bases at J, leaving 6 bases unmatched. Assay used: immunoSEQ multiplex PCR; TCRdb lists only in-frame clones, some missing. The sample contains 40,000 to 60,000 clones, around 86% of which appear only once. Sequences were obtained from PBMCs. This clonotype originated in a woman between 45 and 65 years old with lung cancer. The rearrangement joins TRBV7-3 to TRBJ2-2; 10 nucleotides line up with TRBD1. The CDR3 DNA reads TGTGCCAGCAGCTTATCCCGGACAGGGGGGTCCGGGGAGCTGTTTTTT. Translating gives CASSLSRTGGSGELFF.